The 4 T cell receptor beta chains given below trace back to one sample, sequenced in a study of T cells in Graves' hyperthyroidism and ophthalmopathy. Researchers took RNA transcripts and amplified the TCR beta CDR3 regions from them. The TCR CDR3 was amplified in a first-round RT-PCR using the HTBI primer set. Via MiXCR, TCRdb re-called the multiplex PCR reads, giving one row per CDR3 protein. Altogether more than 500,000 distinct CDR3 sequences are present, over 35% being singletons, with the ten largest covering about two fifths. The sequenced sample consisted of peripheral blood or thyroid tissue (not recorded which). These receptors all stem from an adult woman with Graves' disease, either hyperthyroidism or ophthalmopathy (not recorded which).

This clonotype occurred many times. This sequence joins TRBV6-2 or TRBV6-3 and TRBJ1-1; possible D gene TRBD1, 6 bases. This CDR3 is 13 amino acids long. Germline CDR1 and CDR2: MNHEY and SVGEGT. Trimming removed 6 bases from V and 6 bases from J, with 14 bases in between. CDR3 in amino acids: CASRQGATPEAFF. For the CDR3, the DNA is TGTGCCAGCAGACAGGGTGCGACGCCTGAAGCTTTCTTT.

This clonotype was found many times. This chain connects TRBV10-3 to TRBJ1-2, with a possible D match to TRBD1 (6 bases). There are 11 residues in the CDR3. Germline CDR1 is ENHRY and CDR2 is SYGVKD. V was pared by 6 bases and J by 8 bases, with 10 bases between. CDR3 loop: CAISQDSGYTF. Here the CDR3 DNA reads TGTGCCATCAGCCAGGACAGCGGCTACACCTTC.

This CDR3 reads CASSLDRVGYGYTF. As DNA, the CDR3 is TGCGCCAGCAGCTTGGACAGGGTGGGGTATGGCTACACCTTC. The V gene is TRBV5-1, the J gene TRBJ1-2, with D perhaps TRBD1 (6 bases). Germline V CDR1 and CDR2: SGHRS, YFSETQ. V was pared by 0 bases and J by 5 bases, with 11 bases between. This CDR3 contains 14 residues. Combining the CDR3 with reference TRBV5-1 and TRBJ1-2 gives the whole variable domain KAGVTQTPRYLIKTRGQQVTLSCSPISGHRSVSWYQQTPGQGLQFLFEYFSETQRNKGNFPGRFSGRQFSNSRSEMNVSTLELGDSALYLCASSLDRVGYGYTFGSGTRLTVV.

The chain links TRBV29-1 to TRBJ2-5; D gene unclear. The CDR3 has 13 residues. Germline CDR1 SQVTM, CDR2 ANQGSEA. V was cut by 5 bases and J by 1 base, with 11 bases left in between. CDR3 coding DNA: TGCAGCGTTCCTCCGGGTCTCCAAGAGACCCAGTACTTC. This sequence encodes CSVPPGLQETQYF.